This T cell receptor beta chain was sequenced for a study of blood T cells in healthy people across ages. Study observations and caveats: The lack of PBMC sorting stopped any conclusive naive versus antigen-experienced comparison. Versus aged donors, long-lived donors had higher diversity and more naive CD4+ cells.

Concerning this clonotype: Its target is unknown.

The extraction recovered at least 5 micrograms of total RNA per sample. CDR3 length: 16 amino acids. With V trimmed by 2 bases and J by 2 bases, 8 bases remained unmatched. Germline V CDR1 and CDR2: SGHRS, YFSETQ. PCR was performed a second time for about 7 to 12 cycles using a sample-barcoded 5' primer and a J-beta primer mix. A 12-random-nucleotide template-switch adaptor tagged each cDNA molecule. MiXCR, applied by TCRdb to the 5' RACE reads, yields one record per CDR3 protein. In the table there are over 950,000 distinct CDR3 sequences, roughly 47% of which are singletons. The chain carries TRBV5-1 and TRBJ1-1; 8 nucleotides match TRBD1. This sequence originates from a woman in her fifties or sixties in good health. Sequenced sample: blood. CDR3 sequence (DNA): TGCGCCAGCAGCTTACGAACCGGGACAGGTAACACTGAAGCTTTCTTT. Amino acids: CASSLRTGTGNTEAFF.